This T cell receptor beta chain was captured in a study of beta chain features in type 1 diabetes. Expressed TCRB transcripts were sequenced because the isolated RNA had all been reverse transcribed beforehand. Assay: immunoSEQ multiplex PCR; the TCRdb copy retains only in-frame clones and omits some. The data hold more than 130,000 clones, with 6.9% observed a single time. Study observations and caveats: The similarity of naive, central memory and Treg TCRB repertoires appeared greater among patients than among healthy donors. Moderate but significant shortening of TCRB CDR3s was recorded in all four CD4+ subsets from Type 1 diabetes patients.

For this clone: Antigen specificity is unknown.

V lost 6 bases and J 6 bases, leaving 11 bases between the germline ends. The CDR3 runs 12 residues. Germline CDR1 MGHDK, CDR2 SYGVNS. V and J are TRBV25-1 and TRBJ1-1; no clear D gene. The receptor comes from a woman aged 30 to 39 in good health. The sequencing sample was made of central memory CD4+ T cells from blood. CDR3 DNA sequence: TGTGCCAGCAGCCATGCCACGGCTGAAGCTTTCTTT. Translating it yields CASSHATAEAFF.